This record concerns one T cell receptor beta chain sequence. Its specificity is not known. The sample originates from a study of OX40 agonist ivuxolimab in advanced cancers. Study in general: Previous treatment with anti-PD-1, anti-PD-L1 or anti-CTLA-4 therapy was allowed; 35% to 50% had received some.

Data came from immunoSEQ multiplex PCR; TCRdb stores just in-frame clones and leaves some out. The sample contains some 20,000 clones, approximately 80% of which appear only once. The CDR3 contains 14 residues. The germline CDR1 and CDR2 sequences are MGHRA and YSYEKL. V was clipped by 1 base and J by 0 bases, with 3 bases between them. General study findings and limits: With doses of 0.1 to 3.0 mg/kg, CD4+ and CD8+ blood T cells had undergone clonal expansion by week 6. The study found that CD8+ T cells averaged more expanded clones than CD4+.

The genes are TRBV4-1 and TRBJ2-2; unclear D gene. The clonotype comes from an adult with an advanced solid tumor such as melanoma, head and neck, liver or kidney cancer. The sequencing used CD4+ or CD8+ T cells sorted from blood, collected in a trial of the OX40 agonist ivuxolimab. CDR3 sequence: CASSQGSNTGELFF. In DNA form, the CDR3 reads TGCGCCAGCAGCCAAGGATCGAACACCGGGGAGCTGTTTTTT.